A single sample is the source of the 30 T cell receptor beta chains below, sequenced in a study of T cell repertoires in cytomegalovirus infection. Using its own MiXCR run on the reads, TCRdb lists one record per CDR3 protein. This sample yields about 900,000 distinct CDR3 sequences, of which more than 25% are seen a single time; more than 12% belongs to the top ten. Antigens for these TCRs are unknown. This specimen was cultured CD8+ T cells from PBMCs, taken from culture after CMV antigen stimulation. All receptors come from a human donor in good health (CMV status not recorded). Some clones in this sample may be carry-over from other donors' samples.

V is TRBV19 and J is TRBJ1-1, with 8 bases fitting TRBD1. CDR3 length equals 14 residues. Trimming removed 3 bases from V and 6 bases from J; junction bases left unmatched: 6. Per the germline V gene, CDR1 is LNHDA and CDR2 is SQIVND (reference sequence). The DNA for the CDR3 is TGTGCCAGTAGTATTCAGGGGGCGTTTTCTGAAGCTTTCTTT. This gives the protein CASSIQGAFSEAFF. The whole variable domain, remainder taken from reference TRBV19 and TRBJ1-1, is DGGITQSPKYLFRKEGQNVTLSCEQNLNHDAMYWYRQDPGQGLRLIYYSQIVNDFQKGDIAEGYSVSREKKESFPLTVTSAQKNPTAFYLCASSIQGAFSEAFFGQGTRLTVV.

The chain has TRBV9 and TRBJ2-3; D remains unclear. V was cut by 3 bases and J by 2 bases, with 4 bases left in between. Germline V lookup: CDR1 SGDLS, CDR2 YYNGEE. The CDR3 loop spans 12 amino acids. CDR3 nucleotides: TGTGCCAGCAGCGCCATCACAGATACGCAGTATTTT. Its translation: CASSAITDTQYF.

This clonotype was seen more than once but under ten times. The rearrangement uses TRBV27 and TRBJ2-1; D remains ambiguous. Germline-derived CDR1 and CDR2 are MNHEY and SMNVEV (reference sequence). The V end lost 5 bases, the J end lost 3 bases, and 5 bases lay between the germline ends. The CDR3 extends over 12 amino acids. The CDR3 nucleotides are TGTGCCAGCAGTACCTTCTACAATGAGCAGTTCTTC. It yields the protein CASSTFYNEQFF.

This clonotype was recorded a few times. This chain links TRBV25-1 with TRBJ1-4; D ambiguous. CDR3 length: 14 residues. The germline V gene has CDR1 MGHDK and CDR2 SYGVNS. V was clipped by 8 bases and J by 0 bases, with 10 bases between them. In DNA, the CDR3 is TGTGCCAGCGGGGAATTCTCAACTAATGAAAAACTGTTTTTT. Protein sequence: CASGEFSTNEKLFF.

A remark on this clonotype: This clone may be a read error of a much larger clone one base away. A read error is likely, as this CDR3 ends without the conserved phenylalanine or tryptophan. The V gene is TRBV7-2, the J gene TRBJ2-7; the match to TRBD2 covers 7 bases. V gave up 1 base and J gave up 2 bases; unmatched junction bases: 5. The V gene's germline CDR1 is SGHTA and CDR2 FQGNSA. The CDR3 contains 15 residues. The CDR3 nucleotides are TGTGCCAGCAGCTTAGGCCTAGCGGTTCCCTACGAGCAGTACTAC. Its translation is CASSLGLAVPYEQYY.

The rearrangement uses TRBV29-1 and TRBJ2-1; D may be TRBD1 or TRBD2 (5 bases each). The CDR3 is made up of 12 amino acids. Trimming removed 4 bases at V and 5 bases at J, with 9 bases between. Looked up from germline, CDR1 is SQVTM and CDR2 is ANQGSEA. CDR3 coding DNA: TGCAGCGTTGGAGGGGCGCACAATGAGCAGTTCTTC. Translated: CSVGGAHNEQFF.

In its sample, this clonotype was seen many times. V usage is TRBV7-2 and J usage is TRBJ2-4; TRBD1 or TRBD2 may be the D gene (5 bases each). Germline V CDR1 and CDR2: SGHTA, FQGNSA. The CDR3 sequence is 14 residues long. Trimming removed 3 bases from V and 8 bases from J, with 14 bases in between. For the CDR3, the DNA is TGTGCCAGCAGCTTCAGAGGGGCGCAGGACATTCAGTACTTC. The encoded protein is CASSFRGAQDIQYF.

This clonotype has more than one count but fewer than ten. CDR3 loop: CSATPTEFPGPQHF. DNA of the CDR3: TGCAGTGCTACCCCGACGGAGTTCCCAGGGCCCCAGCATTTT. This chain joins TRBV20-1 and TRBJ1-5; the D is unclear. CDR3 length: 14 residues. The germline CDR1 and CDR2 sequences are DFQATT and SNEGSKA (reference sequence). Trimming took 4 bases from V and 9 from J, leaving 19 bases between them.

This rearrangement joins TRBV6-6 to TRBJ2-3, with no clear D. Deletions cut 6 bases from V and 0 bases from J, with 7 bases between. Per germline, CDR1 MNHNY and CDR2 SVGAGI (reference sequence). The CDR3 is 13 residues long. Here the CDR3 reads CASRPISTDTQYF. The CDR3 region has the DNA TGTGCCAGCAGACCAATTAGCACAGATACGCAGTATTTT.

This clonotype was seen only a few times. The rearrangement joins TRBV27 to TRBJ1-5, with no clear D. The CDR3 runs to 15 residues. CDR1 and CDR2 from the germline V gene are MNHEY and SMNVEV (reference sequence). V lost 0 bases and J lost 3, with 9 bases in between. The CDR3 region has the DNA TGTGCCAGCAGTTTATCGTTGGCGGACAATCAGCCCCAGCATTTT. Translated: CASSLSLADNQPQHF.

This chain connects TRBV5-5 to TRBJ1-2; 8 positions agree with TRBD1. V was pared by 7 bases and J by 3 bases, with 8 bases of the junction left unmatched. The CDR3 sequence is 14 residues long. Germline lookup yields CDR1 SGHKS and CDR2 YYEKEE (reference sequence). CDR3: CASGQGAKDYGYTF. The CDR3 DNA follows: TGTGCCAGCGGGCAGGGGGCTAAGGACTATGGCTACACCTTC. The full variable domain, its missing parts supplied by reference TRBV5-5 and TRBJ1-2, is DAGVTQSPTHLIKTRGQQVTLRCSPISGHKSVSWYQQVLGQGPQFIFQYYEKEERGRGNFPDRFSARQFPNYSSELNVNALLLGDSALYLCASGQGAKDYGYTFGSGTRLTVV.

The CDR3 nucleotides are TGTGCCAGCAGCGTAGCTGATTATCAGCCCCAGCATTTT. This translates into CASSVADYQPQHF. The V and J genes are TRBV9 and TRBJ1-5; D is unclear. The germline V and J ends were trimmed by 0 bases and 5 bases, with 6 bases remaining between them. Germline V lookup: CDR1 SGDLS, CDR2 YYNGEE. This CDR3 spans 13 amino acids.

This clonotype has just a few counts. The V and J genes are TRBV12-3 or TRBV12-4 and TRBJ2-5; D is unclear. This CDR3 is 14 amino acids long. Trimming took off 4 bases at V and 0 bases at J, with 9 bases between the two ends. The CDR3 bases are TGTGCCAGCAGTTCGACGGCGGACCAAGAGACCCAGTACTTC. This gives the protein CASSSTADQETQYF.

V usage is TRBV6-6 and J usage is TRBJ2-7, with a tentative D call TRBD2 (5 bases). CDR1 MNHNY and CDR2 SVGAGI come from the germline V gene (reference sequence). The CDR3 is made up of 18 amino acids. Trimming pared 2 bases from V and 1 base from J, leaving 21 bases between. In DNA, the CDR3 is TGTGCCAGCAGTTACCTCATCAATTTAGGAGCGGATTCCTACGAGCAGTACGTC. Protein product: CASSYLINLGADSYEQYV.

J is TRBJ2-6 and V is TRBV28; D is perhaps TRBD2 (5 bases). CDR1 is MDHEN, CDR2 SYDVKM, per germline. The CDR3 is 16 residues long. V was trimmed by 4 bases and J by 0 bases, leaving 10 bases between them. The DNA for the CDR3 is TGTGCCAGCAGTTCTACACGGGACTCTGGGGCCAACGTCCTGACTTTC. Its protein product is CASSSTRDSGANVLTF.

This clonotype was seen more than once but under ten times. The V call is TRBV19, the J call TRBJ2-5; a weak D match, TRBD2 (6 bases). In germline, CDR1 is LNHDA, CDR2 SQIVND (reference sequence). This CDR3 comprises 11 residues. V shed 6 bases and J shed 5 bases, with 7 bases lying between them. CDR3 sequence (DNA): TGTGCCAGTAGAGGGAGGGAGACCCAGTACTTC. Amino acid sequence: CASRGRETQYF.

This clonotype was counted only a few times. The chain is built from TRBV11-2 and TRBJ2-7; the D gene could be TRBD1 or TRBD2 (6 bases each). Trimming cost V 4 bases and J 2 bases, with 15 bases left between them. CDR1 and CDR2 (germline): SGHAT, FQNNGV. This CDR3 comprises 15 residues. As DNA, the CDR3 is TGTGCCAGCAGCTGGGGGGCAGGGGTGGCCTACGAGCAGTACGTC. Translation: CASSWGAGVAYEQYV.

This clonotype appeared a few times. The chain combines TRBV12-3 or TRBV12-4 with TRBJ1-1, with D perhaps matching TRBD1 (6 bases). Trimming left V 6 bases short and J 1 base short, with 15 bases between. The CDR3 sequence is 15 residues long. CDR3 loop: CASRYVTDRNTEAFF. For the CDR3, the DNA is TGTGCCAGCAGATACGTCACGGACAGGAACACTGAAGCTTTCTTT.

The sample holds a few counts of this clonotype. The CDR3 coding sequence is TGCGCCAGCAGCTTGCCTGATAACTATGGCTACACCTTC. Translating gives CASSLPDNYGYTF. The chain is built from TRBV5-1 and TRBJ1-2; no definite D call. The CDR3 length is 13 residues. The V gene's germline CDR1 is SGHRS and CDR2 YFSETQ. V was trimmed by 1 base and J by 1 base, leaving 5 bases between them.

Ten or more counts support this clonotype. The genes are TRBV12-3 or TRBV12-4 and TRBJ1-1; D not resolved. The V gene lost 6 bases and the J gene lost 5 bases, with 10 bases spanning the gap. The CDR3 has 12 residues. The CDR3 DNA reads TGTGCCAGCAGCCTCCCAGGTACTGAAGCTTTCTTT. This sequence encodes CASSLPGTEAFF.

This clonotype was observed at least ten times. The rearrangement uses TRBV2 and TRBJ1-1; D gene ambiguous. Germline lookup yields CDR1 SNHLY and CDR2 FYNNEI. V was shortened by 9 bases and J by 5 bases, with 10 bases between the two germline ends. This CDR3 has 11 residues. The CDR3 here is CASPGGTEAFF. The DNA for the CDR3 is TGTGCCAGTCCAGGTGGGACTGAAGCTTTCTTT. The entire variable domain, with the rest obtained from reference TRBV2 and TRBJ1-1, is as follows: EPEVTQTPSHQVTQMGQEVILRCVPISNHLYFYWYRQILGQKVEFLVSFYNNEISEKSEIFDDQFSVERPDGSNFTLKIRSTKLEDSAMYFCASPGGTEAFFGQGTRLTVV.

V gene TRBV27 combines with J gene TRBJ1-5; no firm D call. V lost 3 bases to trimming and J lost 7 bases, with 10 bases between them. Looked up from germline, CDR1 is MNHEY and CDR2 is SMNVEV (reference sequence). This CDR3 is 13 amino acids long. The CDR3 protein is CASSLRLAQPQHF. CDR3 bases: TGTGCCAGCAGTTTGAGGTTAGCCCAGCCCCAGCATTTT.

This clonotype was seen only a few times. The chain joins TRBV10-3 to TRBJ1-1; perhaps TRBD1 as D (5 bases). The V end was cut by 1 base, the J end by 0 bases, with 9 bases between. Germline V gene lookup returns CDR1 ENHRY and CDR2 SYGVKD. The length of the CDR3 is 15 residues. CDR3 protein: CAISEYDSMNTEAFF. CDR3 nucleotide sequence: TGTGCCATCAGTGAGTACGACAGTATGAACACTGAAGCTTTCTTT.

The rearrangement links TRBV5-5 to TRBJ2-7; the match to TRBD1 covers 9 bases. The CDR3 totals 15 residues. V lost 0 bases to trimming and J lost 5 bases; unmatched junction nucleotides: 6. Germline V gene data show CDR1 as SGHKS and CDR2 as YYEKEE (reference sequence). The chain's CDR3 is CASSLGRTGAHEQYV. The CDR3 DNA follows: TGTGCCAGCAGCTTGGGGAGGACAGGGGCCCACGAGCAGTACGTC.

There are a few counts of this clonotype. The chain joins TRBV4-1 to TRBJ2-2; the D call may be TRBD1 or TRBD2 (5 bases each). CDR3 length: 15 residues. CDR1 is MGHRA, CDR2 YSYEKL, per germline. V was clipped by 1 base and J by 3 bases, with 9 bases between them. CDR3: CASSQGMGDTGELFF. The CDR3 nucleotides read TGCGCCAGCAGCCAAGGAATGGGGGACACCGGGGAGCTGTTTTTT.

This clonotype was seen more than once but under ten times. The chain combines TRBV6-8 with TRBJ2-1, with 8 bases that match TRBD2. V shed 5 bases, J shed 6 bases, and the junction held 9 bases outside the gene matches. CDR3 length equals 15 residues. Germline CDR1 reads MNHGY; CDR2 reads SAAAGT. This chain's CDR3 is CASSGIAGFFNEQFF. The CDR3 region has the DNA TGTGCCAGCAGTGGAATAGCGGGGTTTTTCAATGAGCAGTTCTTC.

There are a few counts of this clonotype. The chain carries TRBV27 and TRBJ2-1, with a tentative D call TRBD2 (6 bases). V lost 2 bases and J 6 bases, leaving 11 bases between the germline ends. In germline, CDR1 is MNHEY, CDR2 SMNVEV (reference sequence). The CDR3 is made up of 14 amino acids. CDR3 sequence (DNA): TGTGCCAGCAGTTTAGGGGTGGGGGGCAATGAGCAGTTCTTC. Translating it yields CASSLGVGGNEQFF.

Worth noting for this clonotype: Compared with germline, one end of the junction differs, possibly owing to a read error. The chain couples TRBV12-3 or TRBV12-4 to TRBJ2-3; unclear D gene. CDR3 length: 15 residues. The DNA of the CDR3 is TGTTCCAGCAGTTTAGACGGCGGTTCCACAGATACGCAGTATTTT. Translated, it gives CSSSLDGGSTDTQYF.

V is TRBV5-6 and J is TRBJ1-6, with a tentative D call TRBD1 (5 bases). The CDR3 spans 12 residues. Trimming shortened V by 2 bases and J by 12 bases, and 9 bases separated the two germline ends. CDR1 SGHDT and CDR2 YYEEEE come from the germline V gene. In DNA form, the CDR3 reads TGTGCCAGCAGCTTATCGGGACGACCCCTCCACTTT. Protein: CASSLSGRPLHF.

The genes are TRBV6-5 and TRBJ2-3, with D perhaps TRBD2 (5 bases). Germline V gene lookup returns CDR1 MNHEY and CDR2 SVGAGI. V was trimmed by 0 bases and J by 3 bases, leaving 16 bases between them. CDR3 length: 17 amino acids. The CDR3 here is CASSYSWLQRETDTQYF. DNA of the CDR3: TGTGCCAGCAGTTACTCGTGGCTCCAACGGGAAACAGATACGCAGTATTTT.